The present entry profiles one T cell receptor beta chain with its context. Its matching antigen is unknown. Enrollment shut out patients with autoimmune disease history or systemic immunosuppression. The entry originates in a study of OX40 agonist ivuxolimab in advanced cancers. Whole-study context: Dose-escalation patients' cancers were hepatocellular carcinoma, melanoma, renal cell or head and neck cancer.

General study findings and limits: On average, a greater number of expanded clones characterised CD8+ T cells relative to CD4+.

Produced via immunoSEQ multiplex PCR; TCRdb's table is partial and in-frame only. The sample yields over 85,000 clones, 90% to 95% seen once. V was shortened by 5 bases and J by 0 bases, with 14 bases between the two germline ends. The CDR3 covers 17 residues. Germline CDR1 and CDR2: SEHNR and FQNEAQ (reference sequence). The sample was CD4+ or CD8+ T cells sorted from blood, taken in a trial of the OX40 agonist ivuxolimab. The rearrangement uses TRBV7-9 and TRBJ2-6, with D maybe TRBD1 (5 bases). The TCR comes from an adult with an advanced solid tumor such as melanoma, head and neck, liver or kidney cancer. The CDR3 spells CASSLQVGSSGANVLTF. The CDR3, as DNA: TGTGCCAGCAGCCTACAGGTTGGAAGCTCTGGGGCCAACGTCCTGACTTTC.